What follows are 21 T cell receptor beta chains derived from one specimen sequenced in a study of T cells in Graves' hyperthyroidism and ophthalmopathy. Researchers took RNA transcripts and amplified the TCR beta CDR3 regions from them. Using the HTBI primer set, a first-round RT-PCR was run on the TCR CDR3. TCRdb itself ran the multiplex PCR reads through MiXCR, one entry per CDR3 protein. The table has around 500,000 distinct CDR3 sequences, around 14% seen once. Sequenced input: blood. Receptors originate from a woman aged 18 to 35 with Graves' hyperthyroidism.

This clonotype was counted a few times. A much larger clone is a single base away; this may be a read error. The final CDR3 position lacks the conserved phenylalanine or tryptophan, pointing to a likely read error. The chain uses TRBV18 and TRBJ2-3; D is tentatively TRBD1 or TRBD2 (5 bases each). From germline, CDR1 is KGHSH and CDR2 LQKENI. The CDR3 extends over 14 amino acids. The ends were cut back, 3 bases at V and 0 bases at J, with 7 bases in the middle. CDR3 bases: TGTGCCAGCTCACCGGGACCTAGCACAGATACGCAGTATCTT. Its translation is CASSPGPSTDTQYL.

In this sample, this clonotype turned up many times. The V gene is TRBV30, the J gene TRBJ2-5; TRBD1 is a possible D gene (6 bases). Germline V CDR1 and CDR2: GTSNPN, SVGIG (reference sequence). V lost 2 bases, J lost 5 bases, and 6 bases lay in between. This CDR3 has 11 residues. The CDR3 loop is CAWSTGETQYF. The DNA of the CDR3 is TGTGCCTGGAGTACAGGGGAGACCCAGTACTTC.

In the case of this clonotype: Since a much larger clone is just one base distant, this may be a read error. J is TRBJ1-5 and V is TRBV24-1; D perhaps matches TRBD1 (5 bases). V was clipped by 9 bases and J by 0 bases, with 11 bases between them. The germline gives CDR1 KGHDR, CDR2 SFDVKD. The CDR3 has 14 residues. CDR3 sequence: CATGPQDSNQPQHF. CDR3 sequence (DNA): TGTGCCACCGGTCCACAGGATAGCAATCAGCCCCAGCATTTT.

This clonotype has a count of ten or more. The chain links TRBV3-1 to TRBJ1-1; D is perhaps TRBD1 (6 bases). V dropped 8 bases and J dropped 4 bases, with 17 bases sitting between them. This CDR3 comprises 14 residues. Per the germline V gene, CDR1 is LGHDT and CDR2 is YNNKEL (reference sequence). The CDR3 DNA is TGTGCCAGCCAAAACAGGGCCCGCTCCACTGAAGCTTTCTTT. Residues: CASQNRARSTEAFF.

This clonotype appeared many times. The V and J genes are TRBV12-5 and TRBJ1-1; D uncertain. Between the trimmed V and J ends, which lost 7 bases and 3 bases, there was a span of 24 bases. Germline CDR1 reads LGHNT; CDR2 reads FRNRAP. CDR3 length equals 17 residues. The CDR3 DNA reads TGTGCTAGTGCCACCCTTACGGTACCAAAGAAGGACACTGAAGCTTTCTTT. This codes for CASATLTVPKKDTEAFF. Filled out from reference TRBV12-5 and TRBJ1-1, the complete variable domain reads DARVTQTPRHKVTEMGQEVTMRCQPILGHNTVFWYRQTMMQGLELLAYFRNRAPLDDSGMPKDRFSAEMPDATLATLKIQPSEPRDSAVYFCASATLTVPKKDTEAFFGQGTRLTVV.

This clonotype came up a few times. The CDR3 DNA reads as TGTGCCACCAGTGATCGGACCTACACAGATACGCAGTATTTT. Translating it yields CATSDRTYTDTQYF. V and J are TRBV24-1 and TRBJ2-3, with D unclear. From germline, CDR1 is KGHDR and CDR2 SFDVKD. CDR3 length: 14 amino acids. V lost 3 bases, J lost 2 bases, and 8 bases lay in between.

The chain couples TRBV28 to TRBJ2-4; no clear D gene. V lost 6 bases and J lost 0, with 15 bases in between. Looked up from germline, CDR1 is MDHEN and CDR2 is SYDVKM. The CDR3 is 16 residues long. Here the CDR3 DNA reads TGTGCCAGCAGCCCCTCTCTAGTTCGAGCCAAAAACATTCAGTACTTC. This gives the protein CASSPSLVRAKNIQYF.

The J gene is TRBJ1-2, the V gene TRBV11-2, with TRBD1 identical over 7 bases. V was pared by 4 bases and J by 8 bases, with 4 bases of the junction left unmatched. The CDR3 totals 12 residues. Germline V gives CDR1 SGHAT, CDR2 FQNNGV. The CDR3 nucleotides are TGTGCCAGCAGCTACACAGGGGAAGGCTACACCTTC. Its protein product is CASSYTGEGYTF.

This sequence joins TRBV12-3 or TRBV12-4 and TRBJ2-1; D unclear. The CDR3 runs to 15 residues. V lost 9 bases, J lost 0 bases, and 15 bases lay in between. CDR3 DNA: TGTGCCAGTAGTAGTGCTCAGAGCTCCTACAATGAGCAGTTCTTC. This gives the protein CASSSAQSSYNEQFF.

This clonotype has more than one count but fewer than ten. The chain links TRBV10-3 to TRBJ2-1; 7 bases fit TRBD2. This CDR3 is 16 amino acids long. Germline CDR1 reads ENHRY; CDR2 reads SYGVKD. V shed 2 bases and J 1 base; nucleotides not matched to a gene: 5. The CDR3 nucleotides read TGTGCCATCAGTGAGATCCGAGCGGGATCCTACAATGAGCAGTTCTTC. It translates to CAISEIRAGSYNEQFF.

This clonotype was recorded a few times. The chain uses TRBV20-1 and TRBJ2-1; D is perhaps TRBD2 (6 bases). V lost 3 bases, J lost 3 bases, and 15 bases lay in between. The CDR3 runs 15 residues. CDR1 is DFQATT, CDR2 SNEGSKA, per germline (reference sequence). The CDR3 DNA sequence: TGCAGTGCTAGGGGGGGTCGTGACTACTACAATGAGCAGTTCTTC. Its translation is CSARGGRDYYNEQFF.

CDR3 sequence reads: CASSTHRGEQFF. For the CDR3, the DNA is TGTGCCAGCAGTACCCATCGAGGGGAGCAGTTCTTC. The V gene is TRBV6-1, the J gene TRBJ2-1, with a weak D call TRBD2 (5 bases). Germline CDR1 and CDR2: MNHNS and SASEGT. The germline V and J ends were trimmed by 5 bases and 10 bases, with 12 bases remaining between them. The length of the CDR3 is 12 residues.

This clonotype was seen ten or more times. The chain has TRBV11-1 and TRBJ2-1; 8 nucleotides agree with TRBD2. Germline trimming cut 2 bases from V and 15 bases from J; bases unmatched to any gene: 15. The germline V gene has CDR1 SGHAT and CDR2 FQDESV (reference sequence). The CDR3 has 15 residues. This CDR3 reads CASSLSGEGREGLFF. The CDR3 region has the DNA TGTGCCAGCAGCTTATCGGGGGAAGGACGGGAGGGCCTGTTCTTC.

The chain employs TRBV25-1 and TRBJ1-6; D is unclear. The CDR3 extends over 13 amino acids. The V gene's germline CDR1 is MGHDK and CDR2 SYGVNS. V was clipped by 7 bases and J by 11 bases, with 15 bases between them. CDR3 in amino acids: CASKGDGGTPLHF. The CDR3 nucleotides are TGTGCCAGCAAAGGAGACGGTGGTACACCCCTCCACTTT.

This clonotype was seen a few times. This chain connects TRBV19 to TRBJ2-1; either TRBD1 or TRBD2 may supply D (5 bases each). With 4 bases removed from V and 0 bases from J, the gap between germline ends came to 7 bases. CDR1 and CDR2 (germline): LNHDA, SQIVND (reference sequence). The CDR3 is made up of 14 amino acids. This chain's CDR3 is CASSTGPSYNEQFF. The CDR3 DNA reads TGTGCCAGTAGTACGGGGCCCTCCTACAATGAGCAGTTCTTC.

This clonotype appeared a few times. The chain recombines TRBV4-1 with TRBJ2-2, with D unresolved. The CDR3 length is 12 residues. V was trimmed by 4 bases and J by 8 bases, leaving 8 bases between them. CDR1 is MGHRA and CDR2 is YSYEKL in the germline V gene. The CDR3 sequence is CASSPLRGELFF. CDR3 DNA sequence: TGCGCCAGCAGCCCCCTGCGGGGGGAGCTGTTTTTT.

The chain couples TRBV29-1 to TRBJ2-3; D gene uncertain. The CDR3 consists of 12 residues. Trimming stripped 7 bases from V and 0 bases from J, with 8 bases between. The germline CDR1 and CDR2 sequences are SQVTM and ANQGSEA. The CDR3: CSAQTSTDTQYF. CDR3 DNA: TGCAGCGCCCAGACTAGCACAGATACGCAGTATTTT.

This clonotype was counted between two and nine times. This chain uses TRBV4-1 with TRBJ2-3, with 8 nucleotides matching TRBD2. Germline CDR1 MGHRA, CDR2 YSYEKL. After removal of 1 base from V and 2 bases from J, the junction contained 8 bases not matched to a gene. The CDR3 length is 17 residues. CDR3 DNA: TGCGCCAGCAGCCAAGTTTTTCCAGCGGGAGACACAGATACGCAGTATTTT. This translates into CASSQVFPAGDTDTQYF.

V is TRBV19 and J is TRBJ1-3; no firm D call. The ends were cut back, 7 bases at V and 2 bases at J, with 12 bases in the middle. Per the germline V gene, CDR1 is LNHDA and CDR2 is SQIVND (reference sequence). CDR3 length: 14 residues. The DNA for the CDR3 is TGTGCCAGTACCTCCCCGGGAGCTGGAAACACCATATATTTT. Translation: CASTSPGAGNTIYF.

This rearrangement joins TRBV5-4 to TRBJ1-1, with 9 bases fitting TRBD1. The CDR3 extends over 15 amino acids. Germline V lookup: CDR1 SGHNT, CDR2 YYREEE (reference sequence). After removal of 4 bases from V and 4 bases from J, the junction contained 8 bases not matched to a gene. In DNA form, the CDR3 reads TGTGCCAGCAGCCGAGACAGGGGGGCGAGCACTGAAGCTTTCTTT. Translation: CASSRDRGASTEAFF. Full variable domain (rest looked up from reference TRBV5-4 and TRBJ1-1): ETGVTQSPTHLIKTRGQQVTLRCSSQSGHNTVSWYQQALGQGPQFIFQYYREEENGRGNFPPRFSGLQFPNYSSELNVNALELDDSALYLCASSRDRGASTEAFFGQGTRLTVV.

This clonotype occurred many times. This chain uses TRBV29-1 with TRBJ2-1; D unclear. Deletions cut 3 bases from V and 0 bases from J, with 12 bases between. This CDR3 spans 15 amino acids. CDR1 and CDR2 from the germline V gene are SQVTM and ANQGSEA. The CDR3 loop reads CSVEEQLYSYNEQFF. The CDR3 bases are TGCAGCGTTGAGGAGCAGCTTTACTCCTACAATGAGCAGTTCTTC.